This T cell receptor (beta chain) emerged from a study of OX40 agonist ivuxolimab in advanced cancers. As for the study in general: Earlier anti-PD-1, anti-PD-L1 or anti-CTLA-4 therapy was permitted; under 50% had received some.

Whole-study findings and limits: Clonal expansion from baseline to week 6 occurred in both CD4+ and CD8+ T cells. A proportion of nonresponders additionally exhibited low normalized T-cell clonal expansion. On average, CD8+ T cells showed a greater number of expanded clones than CD4+.

For this clone: Its antigen is not identified.

Assay: immunoSEQ multiplex PCR; the TCRdb copy retains only in-frame clones and omits some. The table has about 6,500 clones, 55% to 75% seen once. The germline gives CDR1 SGHAT, CDR2 FQNNGV. Trimming took off 3 bases at V and 5 bases at J, with 14 bases between the two ends. The CDR3 contains 14 residues. The clonotype was recovered from an adult with an advanced solid tumor such as melanoma, head and neck, liver or kidney cancer. This sequence joins TRBV11-2 and TRBJ2-7; D not certain. This sample comprised CD4+ or CD8+ T cells sorted from blood, obtained in a trial of the OX40 agonist ivuxolimab. This chain's CDR3 is CASSFAQLVHEQYF. Written as DNA, the CDR3 is TGTGCCAGCAGCTTTGCACAGCTAGTCCACGAGCAGTACTTC.